The 12 T cell receptor beta chains reported below all come from one sample, sequenced in a study of blood T cell repertoires in COVID-19. This table comes from immunoSEQ multiplex PCR, and its TCRdb copy is limited to in-frame clones, with some not included. The table records about 230,000 clones, about nine tenths of them present only once. The specimen sequenced was PBMCs or T cells enriched from blood (not recorded which). The source is a woman aged 40 to 50 with acute COVID-19.

The gene calls are TRBV11-2 and TRBJ2-5, with 11 nucleotides matching TRBD2. From germline, CDR1 is SGHAT and CDR2 FQNNGV. CDR3 size: 15 residues. V shed 5 bases and J 2 bases; nucleotides not matched to a gene: 4. CDR3 protein: CASSLAGGLQETQYF. The CDR3 DNA follows: TGTGCCAGCAGCCTAGCGGGAGGACTACAAGAGACCCAGTACTTC.

This chain joins TRBV28 and TRBJ2-7; maybe TRBD1 (7 bases). V was cut by 3 bases and J by 5 bases, with 17 bases left in between. CDR1 is MDHEN and CDR2 is SYDVKM in the germline V gene. The CDR3 covers 15 residues. CDR3 residues: CASSLGGAGGHEQYV. The CDR3 DNA sequence: TGTGCCAGCAGTTTGGGCGGGGCAGGGGGGCACGAGCAGTACGTC.

This clone appeared once. This sample also contains other DNA sequences that code for the same CDR3. V usage is TRBV30 and J usage is TRBJ1-2; TRBD1 is a possible D gene (6 bases). The V gene's germline CDR1 is GTSNPN and CDR2 SVGIG (reference sequence). CDR3 length: 12 amino acids. V shed 0 bases and J shed 5 bases, with 7 bases lying between them. CDR3 sequence (DNA): TGTGCCTGGAGTGTCAGGGGTTATGGCTACACCTTC. As protein: CAWSVRGYGYTF.

The J gene is TRBJ1-4, the V gene TRBV2; no definite D call. V shed 4 bases and J shed 0 bases, with 9 bases lying between them. Germline V gene data show CDR1 as SNHLY and CDR2 as FYNNEI. The CDR3 length is 15 residues. CDR3 residues: CASSAQRATNEKLFF. In DNA form, the CDR3 reads TGTGCCAGCAGTGCCCAAAGAGCAACTAATGAAAAACTGTTTTTT.

J is TRBJ1-6 and V is TRBV11-2; D is possibly TRBD1 (6 bases). Germline V gene sequence: CDR1 SGHAT, CDR2 FQNNGV. Trimming took off 7 bases at V and 6 bases at J, with 13 bases between the two ends. This CDR3 spans 14 amino acids. This chain's CDR3 is CASTNRAFNSPLHF. The CDR3 coding sequence is TGTGCCAGCACCAACAGGGCCTTTAATTCACCCCTCCACTTT. Variable domain in full (rest from reference TRBV11-2 and TRBJ1-6): EAGVAQSPRYKIIEKRQSVAFWCNPISGHATLYWYQQILGQGPKLLIQFQNNGVVDDSQLPKDRFSAERLKGVDSTLKIQPAKLEDSAVYLCASTNRAFNSPLHFGNGTRLTVT.

The V call is TRBV21-1, the J call TRBJ2-7; the table assigns TRBD1, which was not confirmed against the DNA. TRBV21-1 is a listed pseudogene. The CDR3 is made up of 16 amino acids. The CDR3 sequence: CASGSPGTGGKYEQYV. CDR3 in DNA: TGTGCCAGCGGGAGTCCCGGGACAGGGGGCAAATACGAGCAGTACGTC.

This chain connects TRBV30 to TRBJ1-1; 7 bases are a match to TRBD1. The CDR3 consists of 13 residues. The V and J ends lost 3 bases and 4 bases, in that order; junction bases with no gene match: 5. The germline gives CDR1 GTSNPN, CDR2 SVGIG (reference sequence). The CDR3 DNA reads TGTGCCTGGAGATTACAGGGGAGCACTGAAGCTTTCTTT. Its protein product is CAWRLQGSTEAFF.

This rearrangement joins TRBV19 to TRBJ2-3, with 13 nucleotides matching TRBD2. The CDR3 length is 19 residues. V dropped 5 bases and J dropped 0; count of bases not matched to a gene: 11. Germline values: CDR1 LNHDA, CDR2 SQIVND (reference sequence). CDR3 in DNA: TGTGCCAGTAGTCCGCTCCGACTAGCGGGGGGCGAGAGCACAGATACGCAGTATTTT. Translating it yields CASSPLRLAGGESTDTQYF. Together with reference TRBV19 and TRBJ2-3, the CDR3 gives the full variable domain: DGGITQSPKYLFRKEGQNVTLSCEQNLNHDAMYWYRQDPGQGLRLIYYSQIVNDFQKGDIAEGYSVSREKKESFPLTVTSAQKNPTAFYLCASSPLRLAGGESTDTQYFGPGTRLTVL.

Concerning this clone itself: Relative to the germline gene, one junction end is altered; a read error may explain this. This chain joins TRBV5-4 and TRBJ1-4; 9 nucleotides match TRBD1. This CDR3 is 11 amino acids long. Germline V lookup: CDR1 SGHNT, CDR2 YYREEE (reference sequence). CDR3 amino acids: CASSLGDRVTW. The CDR3 DNA reads as TGTGCCAGCAGCTTGGGGGACAGGGTGACATGG.

The chain combines TRBV5-6 with TRBJ1-6; D is perhaps TRBD1 (6 bases). This CDR3 is 14 amino acids long. The germline V gene has CDR1 SGHDT and CDR2 YYEEEE. The V and J ends lost 0 bases and 5 bases respectively, with 6 bases between them. CDR3 sequence (DNA): TGTGCCAGCAGCTTGGCAGGGGATAATTCACCCCTCCACTTT. Translation: CASSLAGDNSPLHF.

This clone turned up a few times. This rearrangement joins TRBV6-1 to TRBJ1-2; TRBD1 might be the D (5 bases). This CDR3 region has 15 residues. V lost 1 base to trimming and J lost 8 bases, with 17 bases between them. Germline-derived CDR1 and CDR2 are MNHNS and SASEGT. CDR3 bases: TGTGCCAGCAGTGAAGTATGGGGGGACCCCTTAGGCTACACCTTC. Protein product: CASSEVWGDPLGYTF.

This chain links TRBV7-9 with TRBJ1-6; 7 positions match TRBD1. Germline loops: CDR1 SEHNR, CDR2 FQNEAQ (reference sequence). J was trimmed by 5 bases and V by 1 base; bases with no gene match: 2. The CDR3 runs to 15 residues. The CDR3 nucleotides read TGTGCCAGCAGCTTAGGAACAGGGGATAATTCACCCCTCCACTTT. Its translation: CASSLGTGDNSPLHF.